The 23 T cell receptor beta chains presented below share a single source sample, sequenced in a study of tissue T cells after allogeneic stem cell transplantation. The method was immunoSEQ multiplex PCR; TCRdb's version includes in-frame clones alone and lacks a portion of them. The sample yields about 43,000 clones, about nine tenths seen once. The starting material was blood, obtained before transplantation. The receptors originated from a woman aged 40 to 75 who later had graft-versus-host disease after an allogeneic stem cell transplant.

The J gene is TRBJ2-1, the V gene TRBV15, with 13 bases that match TRBD2. CDR1 and CDR2 from the germline V gene are LNHNV and YYDKDF (reference sequence). Germline trimming cut 1 base from V and 5 bases from J; bases unmatched to any gene: 2. CDR3 length: 16 residues. This CDR3 reads CATSRALAGGDNEQFF. DNA for the CDR3: TGTGCCACCAGCAGAGCACTAGCGGGAGGGGACAATGAGCAGTTCTTC.

This chain links TRBV3-1 (or the pseudogene TRBV3-2) with TRBJ2-2; no definite D call. Trimming stripped 1 base from V and 9 bases from J, with 3 bases between. CDR1 LGHDT and CDR2 YNNKEL come from the germline V gene (reference sequence). This CDR3 contains 11 residues. This chain's CDR3 is CASSQGRELFF. The CDR3 region has the DNA TGTGCCAGCAGCCAAGGGAGGGAGCTGTTTTTT.

The chain combines TRBV12-3 or TRBV12-4 with TRBJ2-7; the D call may be TRBD1 or TRBD2 (5 bases each). CDR3 length equals 12 residues. Trimming cost V 6 bases and J 4 bases, with 10 bases left between them. This CDR3 reads CASRRGSYEQYF. DNA of the CDR3: TGTGCCAGCAGACGGGGCTCGTACGAGCAGTACTTC.

This clone was detected only once. The chain joins TRBV27 to TRBJ2-2; perhaps TRBD2 as D (6 bases). The V gene's germline CDR1 is MNHEY and CDR2 SMNVEV (reference sequence). V was cut by 8 bases and J by 3 bases, with 16 bases left in between. This CDR3 contains 15 residues. The CDR3 DNA sequence: TGTGCCAGCGGCGTAAGGACTAAATACACCGGGGAGCTGTTTTTT. Translated: CASGVRTKYTGELFF.

The rearrangement links TRBV28 to TRBJ2-7, with a tentative D call TRBD1 (5 bases). Deletions cut 3 bases from V and 6 bases from J, with 9 bases between. The germline gives CDR1 MDHEN, CDR2 SYDVKM. The CDR3 consists of 12 residues. The CDR3 nucleotides are TGTGCCAGCAGTTTGCAGGGTCCCGAGCAGTACTTC. Amino acids: CASSLQGPEQYF.

This chain joins TRBV7-9 and TRBJ1-1; 8 bases fit TRBD1. The CDR3 contains 14 residues. Trimming cost V 5 bases and J 5 bases; bases outside gene matches: 7. Germline-derived CDR1 and CDR2 are SEHNR and FQNEAQ (reference sequence). CDR3: CASSPDRALTEAFF. CDR3 nucleotides: TGTGCCAGCAGCCCGGACAGGGCGTTGACTGAAGCTTTCTTT. The full variable domain, with the rest looked up from reference TRBV7-9 and TRBJ1-1, is DTGVSQNPRHKITKRGQNVTFRCDPISEHNRLYWYRQTLGQGPEFLTYFQNEAQLEKSRLLSDRFSAERPKGSFSTLEIQRTEQGDSAMYLCASSPDRALTEAFFGQGTRLTVV.

The J gene is TRBJ1-2, the V gene TRBV11-2, with D unresolved. CDR3 length: 12 amino acids. The V end lost 5 bases, the J end lost 7 bases, and 11 bases lay between the germline ends. Germline CDR1 SGHAT, CDR2 FQNNGV. The CDR3 sequence: CASSGYTGGYTF. The CDR3 DNA is TGTGCCAGCAGCGGATACACCGGTGGCTACACCTTC.

This clone was counted a single time. This chain connects TRBV29-1 to TRBJ2-5; no reliable D call. Trimming took 1 base from V and 0 from J, leaving 6 bases between them. This CDR3 comprises 13 residues. Germline V CDR1 and CDR2: SQVTM, ANQGSEA. Here the CDR3 DNA reads TGCAGCGTTGAAGTCAAGAACCAAGAGACCCAGTACTTC. Translated, it gives CSVEVKNQETQYF.

The CDR3: CASSLGAGENTGELFF. CDR3 in DNA: TGCGCCAGCAGCTTGGGGGCAGGGGAGAACACCGGGGAGCTGTTTTTT. The V call is TRBV5-1, the J call TRBJ2-2; a weak D match, TRBD1 (6 bases). The V end was cut by 0 bases, the J end by 1 base, with 10 bases between. The CDR3 contains 16 residues. Germline CDR1 and CDR2: SGHRS and YFSETQ.

This clone was seen a single time. The chain joins TRBV5-1 to TRBJ2-7, with TRBD2 matching 7 bases. With V trimmed by 4 bases and J by 6 bases, 10 bases remained unmatched. Per germline, CDR1 SGHRS and CDR2 YFSETQ. CDR3 length: 14 amino acids. This CDR3 reads CASSTDVGRGEQYF. Here the CDR3 DNA reads TGCGCCAGCAGCACCGACGTGGGGAGGGGCGAGCAGTACTTC. Full variable domain (missing parts from reference TRBV5-1 and TRBJ2-7): KAGVTQTPRYLIKTRGQQVTLSCSPISGHRSVSWYQQTPGQGLQFLFEYFSETQRNKGNFPGRFSGRQFSNSRSEMNVSTLELGDSALYLCASSTDVGRGEQYFGPGTRLTVT.

This rearrangement joins TRBV9 to TRBJ1-2, with 8 positions matching TRBD1. Trimming cost V 2 bases and J 4 bases; bases outside gene matches: 4. Germline loops: CDR1 SGDLS, CDR2 YYNGEE. CDR3 length: 14 residues. Written as DNA, the CDR3 is TGTGCCAGCAGCGTGACAGGGGACGGCTATGGCTACACCTTC. This translates into CASSVTGDGYGYTF.

The chain links TRBV30 to TRBJ1-6; D uncertain. The V gene lost 0 bases and the J gene lost 5 bases, with 17 bases spanning the gap. CDR1 GTSNPN and CDR2 SVGIG come from the germline V gene (reference sequence). CDR3 length: 17 amino acids. CDR3: CAWSVQWFTINNSPLHF. The CDR3 DNA reads TGTGCCTGGAGTGTACAATGGTTTACAATTAATAATTCACCCCTCCACTTT.

V usage is TRBV6-2 or TRBV6-3 and J usage is TRBJ2-5, with 10 bases fitting TRBD2. Germline V gene lookup returns CDR1 MNHEY and CDR2 SVGEGT. The CDR3 extends over 15 amino acids. V shed 6 bases and J 0 bases; nucleotides not matched to a gene: 4. The CDR3 DNA is TGTGCCAGCAGCCGGACTAGCGGAGACCAAGAGACCCAGTACTTC. It encodes CASSRTSGDQETQYF.

The V call is TRBV2, the J call TRBJ1-2, with a tentative D call TRBD1 (5 bases). This CDR3 spans 13 amino acids. Germline CDR1 and CDR2: SNHLY and FYNNEI. The V gene lost 4 bases and the J gene lost 5 bases, with 11 bases spanning the gap. The CDR3 sequence: CASSGGGTYGYTF. DNA of the CDR3: TGTGCCAGCAGTGGGGGCGGAACTTATGGCTACACCTTC.

This sequence joins TRBV3-1 (or the pseudogene TRBV3-2) and TRBJ1-5; no clear D gene. The CDR3 is 11 amino acids. The germline V gene has CDR1 LGHDT and CDR2 YNNKEL (reference sequence). Trimming stripped 0 bases from V and 10 bases from J, with 4 bases between. The CDR3 region has the DNA TGTGCCAGCAGCCAAGATACTCCCCAGCATTTT. Translated: CASSQDTPQHF.

The chain uses TRBV5-5 and TRBJ2-5, with no clear D. V gave up 4 bases and J gave up 0 bases, with 10 bases separating them. The CDR3 is 14 amino acids. Germline V gene data show CDR1 as SGHKS and CDR2 as YYEKEE (reference sequence). CDR3 loop: CASSRTVNQETQYF. CDR3 DNA: TGTGCCAGCAGCCGTACAGTAAACCAAGAGACCCAGTACTTC. Using reference TRBV5-5 and TRBJ2-5 for the parts outside the CDR3, the full variable domain is DAGVTQSPTHLIKTRGQQVTLRCSPISGHKSVSWYQQVLGQGPQFIFQYYEKEERGRGNFPDRFSARQFPNYSSELNVNALLLGDSALYLCASSRTVNQETQYFGPGTRLLVL.

The chain has TRBV30 and TRBJ2-3; TRBD2 aligns across 7 bases. Trimming took 0 bases from V and 2 from J; bases not matched to a gene: 11. This CDR3 contains 17 residues. Germline CDR1 GTSNPN, CDR2 SVGIG (reference sequence). CDR3 sequence (DNA): TGTGCCTGGAGTGTAGGTTTCCTAGCGGCCCCCACAGATACGCAGTATTTT. Its protein product is CAWSVGFLAAPTDTQYF.

The rearrangement links TRBV10-3 to TRBJ2-3; 8 nucleotides agree with TRBD2. This CDR3 region has 15 residues. J lost 2 bases, V lost 4 bases, and 5 bases had no gene match. Germline V gene lookup returns CDR1 ENHRY and CDR2 SYGVKD. CDR3 coding DNA: TGTGCCATCAGTGGAAGTAGCGGGGTCACAGATACGCAGTATTTT. Amino acids: CAISGSSGVTDTQYF.

This chain uses TRBV9 with TRBJ2-2, with TRBD2 matching 11 bases. The CDR3 sequence is 17 residues long. J gave up 3 bases and V 7 bases, and 11 bases lay outside the gene matches. Germline V gene lookup returns CDR1 SGDLS and CDR2 YYNGEE. The DNA of the CDR3 is TGTGCCAGCGGGGGGTTAGCGGGAGGGCCGGACACCGGGGAGCTGTTTTTT. Protein product: CASGGLAGGPDTGELFF.

This clone has a single count. CDR3: CASSYSVAGGPNEQFF. DNA for the CDR3: TGTGCCAGCAGTTATTCCGTAGCGGGAGGGCCGAATGAGCAGTTCTTC. The chain joins TRBV6-5 to TRBJ2-1; TRBD2 agrees at 11 bases. V lost 3 bases to trimming and J lost 7 bases; unmatched junction nucleotides: 8. This CDR3 comprises 16 residues. CDR1 MNHEY and CDR2 SVGAGI come from the germline V gene.

DNA of the CDR3: TGTGCCAGCAGTTTAGGGATCGGGCAGTACTTC. Translated: CASSLGIGQYF. The chain is built from TRBV28 and TRBJ2-7; D call uncertain. Germline V gives CDR1 MDHEN, CDR2 SYDVKM. The CDR3 extends over 11 amino acids. V gave up 2 bases and J gave up 9 bases, with 8 bases separating them.

The chain uses TRBV19 and TRBJ1-2; D perhaps matches TRBD1 (6 bases). The CDR3 covers 13 residues. V was clipped by 9 bases and J by 8 bases, with 19 bases between them. Germline V gene lookup returns CDR1 LNHDA and CDR2 SQIVND (reference sequence). The CDR3 DNA follows: TGTGCCAGCCGATGGGTGGGGGCAGGGGGCTACACCTTC. Its translation: CASRWVGAGGYTF.

The rearrangement joins TRBV28 to TRBJ2-3; tentatively, D is TRBD2 (6 bases). Germline CDR1 reads MDHEN; CDR2 reads SYDVKM. Deletions cut 5 bases from V and 4 bases from J, with 22 bases between. This CDR3 has 17 residues. The CDR3 reads CASSPLRLELLADTQYF. The CDR3 bases are TGTGCCAGCAGTCCCCTTCGACTAGAATTGCTGGCAGATACGCAGTATTTT.